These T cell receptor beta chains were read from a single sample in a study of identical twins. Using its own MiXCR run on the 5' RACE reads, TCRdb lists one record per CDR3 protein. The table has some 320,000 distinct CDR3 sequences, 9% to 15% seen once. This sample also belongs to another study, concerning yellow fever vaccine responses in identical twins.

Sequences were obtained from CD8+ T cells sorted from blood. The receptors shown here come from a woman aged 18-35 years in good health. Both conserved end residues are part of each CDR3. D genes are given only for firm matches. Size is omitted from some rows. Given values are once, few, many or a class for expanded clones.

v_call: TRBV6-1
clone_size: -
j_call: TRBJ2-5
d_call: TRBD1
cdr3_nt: TGTGCCAGCAGTGAAGCTTGGGACAGGGGGCAAGAGACCCAGTACTTC
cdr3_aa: CASSEAWDRGQETQYF

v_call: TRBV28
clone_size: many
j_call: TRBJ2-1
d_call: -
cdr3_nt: TGTGCCAGCAGTTTATGGGACGGACGGGGGAATGAGCAGTTCTTC
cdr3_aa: CASSLWDGRGNEQFF

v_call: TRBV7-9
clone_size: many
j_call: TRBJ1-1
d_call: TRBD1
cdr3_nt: TGTGCCAGCAGCTCAAACAGGGGGTATATTGAAGCTTTCTTT
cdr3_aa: CASSSNRGYIEAFF

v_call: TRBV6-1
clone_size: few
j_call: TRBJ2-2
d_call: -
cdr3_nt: TGTGCCAGCAGTCTCGCGTCCCCGAGACTAGGTCCCGGGGAGCTGTTTTTT
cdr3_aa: CASSLASPRLGPGELFF

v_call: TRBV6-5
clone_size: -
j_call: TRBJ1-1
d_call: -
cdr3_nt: TGTGCCAGCAGTTACTCTTGGGGGACGGATGAAGCTTTCTTT
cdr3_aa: CASSYSWGTDEAFF

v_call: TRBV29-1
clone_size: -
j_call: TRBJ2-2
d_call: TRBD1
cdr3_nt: TGCAGCGTTGCTTGGCAGGGGGCCGGTACCGGGGAGCTGTTTTTT
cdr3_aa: CSVAWQGAGTGELFF

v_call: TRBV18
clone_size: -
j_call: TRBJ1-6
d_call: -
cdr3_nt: TGTGCCAGCTCGACGTCGTCCCTACAGGGACCTTCTTCACCCCTCCACTTT
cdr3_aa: CASSTSSLQGPSSPLHF

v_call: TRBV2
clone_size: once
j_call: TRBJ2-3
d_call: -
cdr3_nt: TGTGCCAGCAGTGAAATCCCTGAGTCAGCAACTGATACGCAGTATTTT
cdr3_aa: CASSEIPESATDTQYF

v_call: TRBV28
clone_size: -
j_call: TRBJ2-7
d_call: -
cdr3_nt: TGTGCCAGTGAGAGCGAGACGGAAGGATACGAGCAGTACTTC
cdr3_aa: CASESETEGYEQYF

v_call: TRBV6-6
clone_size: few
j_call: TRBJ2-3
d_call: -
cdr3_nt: TGTGCCAGCAGTAGAAGTCCCACAGATACGCAGTATTTT
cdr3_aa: CASSRSPTDTQYF

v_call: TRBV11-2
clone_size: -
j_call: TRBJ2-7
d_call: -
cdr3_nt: TGTGCCAGCGGCTTAGGAGGGGACTACGAGCAGTACTTC
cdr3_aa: CASGLGGDYEQYF

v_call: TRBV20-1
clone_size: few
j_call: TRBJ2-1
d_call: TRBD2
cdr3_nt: TGCAGTGCAACTAGCGGGAGGGATTACAATGAGCAGTTCTTC
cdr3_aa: CSATSGRDYNEQFF

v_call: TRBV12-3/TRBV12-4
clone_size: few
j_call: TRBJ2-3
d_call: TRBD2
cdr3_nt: TGTGCCAGCAGCCCCGACAGCGGGAGAGTTAGCACAGATACGCAGTATTTT
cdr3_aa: CASSPDSGRVSTDTQYF

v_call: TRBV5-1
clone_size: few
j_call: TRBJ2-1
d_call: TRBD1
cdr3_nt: TGCGCCAGCAGCCCCGACAGGGACAAGTACAATGAGCAGTTCTTC
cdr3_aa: CASSPDRDKYNEQFF

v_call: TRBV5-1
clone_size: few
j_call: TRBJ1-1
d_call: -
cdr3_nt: TGCGCCAGCAGCTTGGATCACCGGCTGTCCGACACTGAAGCTTTCTTT
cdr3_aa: CASSLDHRLSDTEAFF

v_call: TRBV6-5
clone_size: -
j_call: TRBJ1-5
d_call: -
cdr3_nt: TGTGCCAGCAGTTACGACGGGGGGGGGCGACAGCCCCAGCATTTT
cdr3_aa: CASSYDGGGRQPQHF

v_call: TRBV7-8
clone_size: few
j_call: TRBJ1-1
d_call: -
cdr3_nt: TGTGCCAGCAGCTTGCATCCCACGAGGGGGATTAACACTGAAGCTTTCTTT
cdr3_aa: CASSLHPTRGINTEAFF

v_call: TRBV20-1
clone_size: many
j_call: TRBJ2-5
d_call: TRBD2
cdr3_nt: TGCAGTGCTAGAAATATAGCGGGAGAGGTAGAGACCCAGTACTTC
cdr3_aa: CSARNIAGEVETQYF

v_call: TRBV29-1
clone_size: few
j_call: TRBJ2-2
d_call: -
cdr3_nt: TGCAGCGTTGAAGATCAGGGGGAGCTGTTTTTT
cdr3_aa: CSVEDQGELFF

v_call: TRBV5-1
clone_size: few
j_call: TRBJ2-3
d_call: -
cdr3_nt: TGCGCCAGCAGCTGGGGTAACACAGATACGCAGTATTTT
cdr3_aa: CASSWGNTDTQYF

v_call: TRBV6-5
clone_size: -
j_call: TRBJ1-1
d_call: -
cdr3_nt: TGTGCCAGCAGTTTGGTTAGGGAGAGAGGTTTGCGCGCTGAAGCTTTCTTT
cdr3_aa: CASSLVRERGLRAEAFF

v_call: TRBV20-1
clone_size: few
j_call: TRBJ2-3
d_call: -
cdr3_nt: TGCAGTGCCGAGACCACCATCAACACAGATACGCAGTATTTT
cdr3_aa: CSAETTINTDTQYF

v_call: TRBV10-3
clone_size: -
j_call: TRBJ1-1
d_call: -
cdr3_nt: TGTGCCATCAGAGACAGCAACACTGAAGCTTTCTTT
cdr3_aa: CAIRDSNTEAFF

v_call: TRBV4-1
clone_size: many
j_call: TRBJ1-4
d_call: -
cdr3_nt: TGCGCCAGCAGCCAAGAACGGAATTTCGGGACAACGGACGGAAAACTGTTTTTT
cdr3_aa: CASSQERNFGTTDGKLFF

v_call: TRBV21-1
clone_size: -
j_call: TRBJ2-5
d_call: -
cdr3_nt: TGTGCCAGCAGCAAAGATTCACCGGGTTTCAATCAAGAGACCCAGTACTTC
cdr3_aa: CASSKDSPGFNQETQYF

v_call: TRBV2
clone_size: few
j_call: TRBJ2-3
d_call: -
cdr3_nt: TGTGCCAGCAGTGAAGGTTCGGGAGATACGCAGTATTTT
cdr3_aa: CASSEGSGDTQYF

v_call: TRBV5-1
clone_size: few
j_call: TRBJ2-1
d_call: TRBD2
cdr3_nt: TGCGCCAGCAGCCCCGGACTAGCGGGGGGGCTCTACAATGAGCAGTTCTTC
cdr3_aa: CASSPGLAGGLYNEQFF

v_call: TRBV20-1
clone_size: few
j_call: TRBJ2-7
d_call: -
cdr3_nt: TGCAGTGCTAGAGATCTGGGGGCCGAGCAGTACTTC
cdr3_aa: CSARDLGAEQYF

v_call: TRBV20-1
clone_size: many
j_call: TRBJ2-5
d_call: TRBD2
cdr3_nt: TGCAGTGCTAGAACCGAGACTAGCGGGAGTATGGAGACCCAGTACTTC
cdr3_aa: CSARTETSGSMETQYF

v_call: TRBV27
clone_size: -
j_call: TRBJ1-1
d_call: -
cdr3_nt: TGTGCCAGCGGAATCTATCGTAGTACTGAAGCTTTCTTT
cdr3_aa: CASGIYRSTEAFF

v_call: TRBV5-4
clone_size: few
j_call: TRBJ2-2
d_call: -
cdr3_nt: TGTGCCAGCAGCCAAGGACAGCCCGGGGAGCTGTTTTTT
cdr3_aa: CASSQGQPGELFF

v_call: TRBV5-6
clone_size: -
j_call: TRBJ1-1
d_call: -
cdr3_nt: TGTGCCAGCAGCTTGGCCGGGATGAACACTGAAGCTTTCTTT
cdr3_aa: CASSLAGMNTEAFF

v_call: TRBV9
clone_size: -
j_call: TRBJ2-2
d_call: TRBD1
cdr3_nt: TGTGCCAGCAGCCCAGGGGGCCTGGAAGAGCTGTTTTTT
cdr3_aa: CASSPGGLEELFF

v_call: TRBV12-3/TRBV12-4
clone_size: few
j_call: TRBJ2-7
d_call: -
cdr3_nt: TGTGCCAGTTCGGTCCTCTCCTACGAGCAGTACTTC
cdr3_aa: CASSVLSYEQYF

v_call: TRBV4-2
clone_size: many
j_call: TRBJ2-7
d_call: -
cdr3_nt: TGTGCCTCTCAAGCCTCTCAAGTATCCGAGCAGTACTTC
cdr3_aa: CASQASQVSEQYF

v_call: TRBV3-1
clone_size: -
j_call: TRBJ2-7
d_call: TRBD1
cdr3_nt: TGTGCCAGCAGCCCCCCGGGACAGGGAGTCCTCGACGAGCAGTACTTC
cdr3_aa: CASSPPGQGVLDEQYF

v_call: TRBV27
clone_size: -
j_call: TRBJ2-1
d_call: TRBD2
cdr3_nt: TGTGCCAGCAGTTTAAGACTAGCGGACAATGAGCAGTTCTTC
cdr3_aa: CASSLRLADNEQFF

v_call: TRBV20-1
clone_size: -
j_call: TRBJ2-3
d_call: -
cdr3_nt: TGCAGTGCTAGATCCCTCCGGTGGGATACGCAGTGTTTT
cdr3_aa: CSARSLRWDTQCF

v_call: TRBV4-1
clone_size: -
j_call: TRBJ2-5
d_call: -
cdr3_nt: TGCGCCAGCAGCCAAGGGGCGCGTGTCCAAGAGACCCAGTACTTC
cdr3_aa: CASSQGARVQETQYF

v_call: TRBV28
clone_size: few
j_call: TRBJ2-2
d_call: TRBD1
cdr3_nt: TGTGCCAGCATGGGGACAGTGAACACCGGGGAGCTGTTTTTT
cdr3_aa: CASMGTVNTGELFF

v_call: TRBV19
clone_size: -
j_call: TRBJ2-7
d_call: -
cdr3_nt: TGTGCCAGTAGTATATGGGTAACCCAAACGGACGAGCAGTACTTC
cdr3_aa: CASSIWVTQTDEQYF

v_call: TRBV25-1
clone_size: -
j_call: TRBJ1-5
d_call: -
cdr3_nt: TGTGCCAGCAGTGAATCGTATCAGCCCCAGCATTTT
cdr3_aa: CASSESYQPQHF

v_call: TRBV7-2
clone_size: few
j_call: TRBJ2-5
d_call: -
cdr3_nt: TGTGCCAGCAGCCACATGGTTGGGGTTTTCCAAGAGACCCAGTACTTC
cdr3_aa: CASSHMVGVFQETQYF

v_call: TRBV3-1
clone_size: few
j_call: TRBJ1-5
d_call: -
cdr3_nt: TGTGCCAGCAGCCAAGACTTTACACACTACAATCAGCCCCAGCATTTT
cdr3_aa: CASSQDFTHYNQPQHF

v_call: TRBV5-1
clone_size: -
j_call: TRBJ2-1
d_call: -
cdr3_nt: TGCGCCAGCAGCGCCGGGGGCCCCGCATACAATGAGCAGTTCTTC
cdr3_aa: CASSAGGPAYNEQFF

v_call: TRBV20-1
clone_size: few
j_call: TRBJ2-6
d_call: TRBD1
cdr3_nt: TGCAGTGCCACCGGGACAGGGCTTTCTGGGGCCAACGTCCTGACTTTC
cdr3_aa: CSATGTGLSGANVLTF